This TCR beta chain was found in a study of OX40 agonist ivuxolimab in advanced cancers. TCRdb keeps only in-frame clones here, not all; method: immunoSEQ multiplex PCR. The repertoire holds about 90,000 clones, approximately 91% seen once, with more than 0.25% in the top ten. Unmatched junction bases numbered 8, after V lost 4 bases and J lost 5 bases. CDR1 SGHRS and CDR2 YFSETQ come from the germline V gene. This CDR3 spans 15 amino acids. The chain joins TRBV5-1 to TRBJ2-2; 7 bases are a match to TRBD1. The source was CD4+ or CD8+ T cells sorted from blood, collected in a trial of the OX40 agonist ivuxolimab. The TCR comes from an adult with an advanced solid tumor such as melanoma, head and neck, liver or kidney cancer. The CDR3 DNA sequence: TGCGCCAGCAGCATCATGACAGGGCATACCGGGGAGCTGTTTTTT. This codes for CASSIMTGHTGELFF.